These T cell receptor beta chains were read from a single sample in a study of T cell repertoires in cytomegalovirus infection. These TCRs are of unknown antigen specificity. One entry per CDR3 protein, called by TCRdb with MiXCR from the reads. The sample lists about 330,000 distinct CDR3 sequences, about 35% occurring once. Specimen: cultured PBMCs, collected from culture after CMV antigen stimulation. Every receptor here comes from a human donor in good health (CMV status not recorded). Some clones in this sample may be carry-over from other donors' samples. CDR3s include the opening cysteine and the closing phenylalanine or tryptophan.

V	J	CDR3
TRBV7-2	TRBJ2-5	CASSLDSGRTGETQYF
TRBV6-1	TRBJ2-1	CASRPTGTSHEQFF
TRBV7-3	TRBJ2-7	CASTGRRSFEQYF
TRBV11-3	TRBJ2-2	CASSLASGRNTGELFF
TRBV19	TRBJ2-7	CASSAWDGYNEQYF
TRBV6-2/TRBV6-3	TRBJ2-3	CASSYGYTDTQYF
TRBV6-2/TRBV6-3	TRBJ2-1	CASSSDSGNEQFF
TRBV7-2	TRBJ2-2	CASSLAGINTGELFF
TRBV20-1	TRBJ2-5	CSARTGRQETQYF
TRBV10-3	TRBJ1-1	CAISEEQGSVSRTEAFF
TRBV5-1	TRBJ2-1	CASSAFYREKEQFF
TRBV6-2/TRBV6-3	TRBJ1-3	CASTRGPALGNTIYF
TRBV7-2	TRBJ2-1	CASSLKAGADYNEQFF
TRBV7-6	TRBJ2-5	CASSLESPYQETQYF
TRBV7-2	TRBJ2-5	CASSLGGGGKETQYF
TRBV4-3	TRBJ2-1	CASSQVGTDSYNEQFF
TRBV7-8	TRBJ2-5	CASSLAVAFPEETQYF
TRBV13	TRBJ2-3	CASSLRTGKRTDTQYF
TRBV6-2/TRBV6-3	TRBJ2-7	CASSYSGGIGYEQYF
TRBV20-1	TRBJ2-7	CSARALAETQYF
TRBV19	TRBJ2-5	CASTLTGVVGQTQYF
TRBV12-3/TRBV12-4	TRBJ2-3	CASSFYSTSDTQYF
TRBV7-8	TRBJ2-7	CASSIERFSYEQYF
TRBV2	TRBJ2-1	CASSDTTPGNEQFF
TRBV28	TRBJ2-1	CASSQVSNSYNEQFF
TRBV3-1	TRBJ1-1	CASSHRATNTEAFF
TRBV6-2/TRBV6-3	TRBJ2-1	CASSQGLVKFF
TRBV7-8	TRBJ1-2	CASSMMGRGYGYTF
TRBV7-2	TRBJ2-3	CASSLGVSGPDTQYF
TRBV12-3/TRBV12-4	TRBJ1-2	CASSLTSGIGYTF
TRBV6-2/TRBV6-3	TRBJ1-1	CASTQGTVFPEAFF
TRBV7-2	TRBJ1-1	CASSYQLMNTEAFF
TRBV5-1	TRBJ2-2	CASSLTSGSVITGELFF
TRBV4-2	TRBJ2-2	CASSQSSGRPNTGELFF
TRBV28	TRBJ2-1	CASSELAGAYEQFF
TRBV12-3/TRBV12-4	TRBJ2-2	CASSLERGNTGELFF
TRBV7-9	TRBJ1-2	CASSLGGTEYGYTF
TRBV7-9	TRBJ2-1	CASSSFRANNEQFF
TRBV5-1	TRBJ1-2	CASSLDTARGYTF
TRBV7-8	TRBJ2-4	CASSPSGRAAKNIQYF
TRBV29-1	TRBJ2-3	CSVVPGADTQYF
TRBV3-1	TRBJ2-5	CASKVEGGETQYF
TRBV7-6	TRBJ1-4	CASSPEGDSPKLFF
TRBV28	TRBJ1-2	CASSLSGTASGYTF
TRBV7-9	TRBJ2-1	CASSFRDRGVFF
TRBV6-6	TRBJ1-4	CASSYPRKGRATNEKLFF
TRBV4-1	TRBJ2-7	CASSQPGQGVYEQYF
TRBV19	TRBJ2-3	CASRSASGATDTQYF
TRBV28	TRBJ2-1	CASSLGQGVYNEQFF
TRBV7-8	TRBJ2-5	CASSLVSGRGEETQYF
TRBV7-2	TRBJ1-1	CASSQTGGPARNTEAFF
TRBV27	TRBJ2-7	CASSLLSSPYEQYF
TRBV19	TRBJ2-2	CASSSFTGTPSIGELFF